This record covers a single T cell receptor (beta chain). Its antigen is unidentified. V was trimmed by 6 bases and J by 8 bases, leaving 22 bases between them. The germline CDR1 and CDR2 sequences are DFQATT and SNEGSKA (reference sequence). The CDR3 loop spans 14 amino acids. TCRdb passed the 5' RACE reads through MiXCR, listing each CDR3 protein once. Of hundreds of thousands of distinct CDR3 sequences listed, 10% to 15% are singletons. This sample was taken from a study of CD8 T cells in ankylosing spondylitis. Overall study results and limits: What seemed typical of ankylosing spondylitis blood was a TCR beta motif built from 8 or 9 highly homologous variants.

This TCR was recovered from a male donor with ankylosing spondylitis. V gene TRBV20-1 combines with J gene TRBJ1-2; D possibly corresponds to TRBD1 (5 bases). The material sequenced was blood, either unsorted or a sorted T cell fraction (not recorded which). The CDR3 loop reads CSADSRNSPGGYTF. CDR3 in DNA: TGCAGTGCAGACAGCCGTAACTCCCCGGGCGGCTACACCTTC.